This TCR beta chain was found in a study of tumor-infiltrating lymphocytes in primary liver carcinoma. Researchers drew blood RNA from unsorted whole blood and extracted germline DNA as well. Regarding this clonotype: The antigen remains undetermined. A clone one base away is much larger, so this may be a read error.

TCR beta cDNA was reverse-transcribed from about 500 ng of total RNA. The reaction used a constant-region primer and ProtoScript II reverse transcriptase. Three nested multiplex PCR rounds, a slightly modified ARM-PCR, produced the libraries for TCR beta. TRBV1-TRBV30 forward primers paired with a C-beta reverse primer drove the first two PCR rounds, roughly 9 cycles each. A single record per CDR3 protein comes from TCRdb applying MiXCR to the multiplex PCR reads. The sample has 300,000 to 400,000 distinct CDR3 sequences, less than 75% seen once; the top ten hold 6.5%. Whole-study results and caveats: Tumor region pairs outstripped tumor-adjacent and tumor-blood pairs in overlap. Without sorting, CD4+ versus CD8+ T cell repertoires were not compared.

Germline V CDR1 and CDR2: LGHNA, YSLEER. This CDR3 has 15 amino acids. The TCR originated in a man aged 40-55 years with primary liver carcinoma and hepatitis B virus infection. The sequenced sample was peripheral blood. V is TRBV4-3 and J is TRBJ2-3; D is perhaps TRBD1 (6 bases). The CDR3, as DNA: TGCGCCAGCGGCCAAGATAACAGGGTGTCAGATACGCAGTATTTT. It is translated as CASGQDNRVSDTQYF.